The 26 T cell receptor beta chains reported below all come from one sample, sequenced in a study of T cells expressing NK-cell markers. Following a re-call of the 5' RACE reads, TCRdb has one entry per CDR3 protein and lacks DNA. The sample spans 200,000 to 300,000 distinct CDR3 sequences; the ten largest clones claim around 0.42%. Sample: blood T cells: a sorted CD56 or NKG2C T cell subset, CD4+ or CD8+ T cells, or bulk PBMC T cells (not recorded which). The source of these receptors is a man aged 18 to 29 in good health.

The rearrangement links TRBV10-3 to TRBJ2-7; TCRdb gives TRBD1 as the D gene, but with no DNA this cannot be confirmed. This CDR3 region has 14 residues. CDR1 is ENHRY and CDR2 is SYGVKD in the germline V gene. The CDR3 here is CAISSPGRSYEQYF.

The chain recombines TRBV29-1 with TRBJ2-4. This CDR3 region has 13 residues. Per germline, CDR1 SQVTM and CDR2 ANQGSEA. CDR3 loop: CSVRSLAKNIQYF. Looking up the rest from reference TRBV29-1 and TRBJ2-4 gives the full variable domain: SAVISQKPSRDICQRGTSLTIQCQVDSQVTMMFWYRQQPGQSLTLIATANQGSEATYESGFVIDKFPISRPNLTFSTLTVSNMSPEDSSIYLCSVRSLAKNIQYFGAGTRLSVL.

This CDR3 is CSAAREVNTEAFF. This chain connects TRBV20-1 to TRBJ1-1. Germline CDR1 DFQATT, CDR2 SNEGSKA (reference sequence). This CDR3 spans 13 amino acids.

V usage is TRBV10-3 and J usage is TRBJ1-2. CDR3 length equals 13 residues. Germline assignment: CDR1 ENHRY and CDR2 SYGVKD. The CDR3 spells CAISESTYYGYTF.

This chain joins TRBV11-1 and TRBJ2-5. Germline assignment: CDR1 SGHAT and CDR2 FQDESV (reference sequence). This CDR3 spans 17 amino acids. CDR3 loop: CASSLAGRQIRLETQYF. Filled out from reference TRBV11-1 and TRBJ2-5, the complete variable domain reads EAEVAQSPRYKITEKSQAVAFWCDPISGHATLYWYRQILGQGPELLVQFQDESVVDDSQLPKDRFSAERLKGVDSTLKIQPAELGDSAMYLCASSLAGRQIRLETQYFGPGTRLLVL.

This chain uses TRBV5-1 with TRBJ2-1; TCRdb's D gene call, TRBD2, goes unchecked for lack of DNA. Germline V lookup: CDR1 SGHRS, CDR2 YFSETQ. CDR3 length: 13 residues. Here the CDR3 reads CASSLAGRSEQFF.

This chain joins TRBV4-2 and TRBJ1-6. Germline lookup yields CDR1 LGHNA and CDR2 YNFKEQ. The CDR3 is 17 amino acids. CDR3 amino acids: CASSQDQGVVGRSPLHF.

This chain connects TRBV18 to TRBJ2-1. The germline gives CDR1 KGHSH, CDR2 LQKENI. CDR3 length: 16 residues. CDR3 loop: CASSLGKDSSYNEQFF.

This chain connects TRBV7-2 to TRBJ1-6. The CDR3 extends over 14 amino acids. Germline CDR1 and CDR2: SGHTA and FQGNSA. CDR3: CASSLKGVDSPLHF. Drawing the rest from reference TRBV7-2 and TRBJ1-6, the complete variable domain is GAGVSQSPSNKVTEKGKDVELRCDPISGHTALYWYRQSLGQGLEFLIYFQGNSAPDKSGLPSDRFSAERTGGSVSTLTIQRTQQEDSAVYLCASSLKGVDSPLHFGNGTRLTVT.

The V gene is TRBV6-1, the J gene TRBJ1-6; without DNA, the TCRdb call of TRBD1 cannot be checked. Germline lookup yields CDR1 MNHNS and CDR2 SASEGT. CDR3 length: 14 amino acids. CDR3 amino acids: CASSVGGDNSPLHF.

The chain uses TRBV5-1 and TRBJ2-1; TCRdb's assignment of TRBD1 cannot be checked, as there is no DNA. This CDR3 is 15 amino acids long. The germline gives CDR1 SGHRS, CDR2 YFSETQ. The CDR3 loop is CASSEGQEGLGEQFF.

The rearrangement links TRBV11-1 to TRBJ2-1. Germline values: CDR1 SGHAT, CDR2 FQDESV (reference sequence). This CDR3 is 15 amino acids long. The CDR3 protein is CASSSGRATYNEQFF. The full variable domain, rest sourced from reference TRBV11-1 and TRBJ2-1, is EAEVAQSPRYKITEKSQAVAFWCDPISGHATLYWYRQILGQGPELLVQFQDESVVDDSQLPKDRFSAERLKGVDSTLKIQPAELGDSAMYLCASSSGRATYNEQFFGPGTRLTVL.

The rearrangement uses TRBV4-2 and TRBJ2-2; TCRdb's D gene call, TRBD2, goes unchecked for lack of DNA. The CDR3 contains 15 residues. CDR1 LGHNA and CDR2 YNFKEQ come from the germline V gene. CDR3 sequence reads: CASSQARGKAGELFF.

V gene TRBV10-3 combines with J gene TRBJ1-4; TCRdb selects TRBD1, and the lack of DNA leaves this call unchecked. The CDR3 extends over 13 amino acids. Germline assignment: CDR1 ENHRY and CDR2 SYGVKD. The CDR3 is CATGQGAGEKLFF.

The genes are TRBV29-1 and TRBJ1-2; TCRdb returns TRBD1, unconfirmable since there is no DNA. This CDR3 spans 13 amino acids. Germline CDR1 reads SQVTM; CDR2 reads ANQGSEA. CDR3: CSVSPGVAYGYTF.

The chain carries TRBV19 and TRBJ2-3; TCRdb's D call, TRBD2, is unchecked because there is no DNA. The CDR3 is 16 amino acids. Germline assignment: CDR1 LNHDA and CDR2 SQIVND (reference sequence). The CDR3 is CASSIGTGGPKDTQYF.

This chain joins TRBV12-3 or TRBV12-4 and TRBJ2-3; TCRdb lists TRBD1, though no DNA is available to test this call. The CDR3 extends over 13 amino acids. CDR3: CASGARGTDTQYF.

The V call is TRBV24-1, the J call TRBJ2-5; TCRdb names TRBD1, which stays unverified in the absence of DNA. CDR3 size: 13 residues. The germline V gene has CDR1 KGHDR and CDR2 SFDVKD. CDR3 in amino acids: CATSVSGEETQYF.

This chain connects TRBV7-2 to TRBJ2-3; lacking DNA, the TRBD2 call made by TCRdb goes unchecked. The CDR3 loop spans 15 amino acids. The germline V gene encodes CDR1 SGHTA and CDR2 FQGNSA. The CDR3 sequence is CASRQQSTSTDTQYF. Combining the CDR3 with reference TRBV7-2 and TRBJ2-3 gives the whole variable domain GAGVSQSPSNKVTEKGKDVELRCDPISGHTALYWYRQSLGQGLEFLIYFQGNSAPDKSGLPSDRFSAERTGGSVSTLTIQRTQQEDSAVYLCASRQQSTSTDTQYFGPGTRLTVL.

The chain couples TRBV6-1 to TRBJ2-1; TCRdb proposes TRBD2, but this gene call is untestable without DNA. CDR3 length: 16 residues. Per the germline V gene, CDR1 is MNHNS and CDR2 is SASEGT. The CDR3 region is CASSRKSGRAGDEQFF.

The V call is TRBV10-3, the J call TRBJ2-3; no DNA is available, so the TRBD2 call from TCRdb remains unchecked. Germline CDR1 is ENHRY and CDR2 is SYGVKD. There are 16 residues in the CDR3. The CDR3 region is CAISESGTSGADTQYF.

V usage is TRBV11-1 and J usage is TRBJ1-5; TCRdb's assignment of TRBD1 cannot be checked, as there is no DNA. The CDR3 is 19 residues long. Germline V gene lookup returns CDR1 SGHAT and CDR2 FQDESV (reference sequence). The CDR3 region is CASSLRFQDRVFSNQPRHF.

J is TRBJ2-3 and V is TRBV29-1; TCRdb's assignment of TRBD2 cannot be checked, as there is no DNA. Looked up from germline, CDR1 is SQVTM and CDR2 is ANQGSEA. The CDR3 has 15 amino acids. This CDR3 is CSVEGGLAGSDTQYF.

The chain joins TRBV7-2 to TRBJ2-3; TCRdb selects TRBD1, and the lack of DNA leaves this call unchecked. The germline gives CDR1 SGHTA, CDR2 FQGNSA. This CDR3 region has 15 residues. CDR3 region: CASSLSPGRVGTQYF.

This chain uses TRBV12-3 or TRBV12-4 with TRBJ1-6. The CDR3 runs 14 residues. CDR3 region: CASSFGQLNSPLHF.

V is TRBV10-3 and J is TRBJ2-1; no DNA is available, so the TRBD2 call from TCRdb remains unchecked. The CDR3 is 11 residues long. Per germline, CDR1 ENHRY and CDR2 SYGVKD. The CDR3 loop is CAIRIGSSQFF.